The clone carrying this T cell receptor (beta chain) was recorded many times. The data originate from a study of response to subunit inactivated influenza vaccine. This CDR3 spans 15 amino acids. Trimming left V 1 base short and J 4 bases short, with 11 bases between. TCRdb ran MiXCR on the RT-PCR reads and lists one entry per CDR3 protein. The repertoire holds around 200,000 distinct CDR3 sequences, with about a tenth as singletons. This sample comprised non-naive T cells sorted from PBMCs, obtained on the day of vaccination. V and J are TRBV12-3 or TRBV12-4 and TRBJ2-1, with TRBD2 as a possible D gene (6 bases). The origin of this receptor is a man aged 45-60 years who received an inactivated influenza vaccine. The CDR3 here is CASSLGGTPYNEQFF. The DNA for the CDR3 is TGTGCCAGCAGTTTAGGGGGGACTCCGTACAATGAGCAGTTCTTC.